This is a list of T cell receptor beta chains from one sample in a study of CD8 T cells in ankylosing spondylitis. Via MiXCR, TCRdb re-called the 5' RACE reads, giving one row per CDR3 protein. Of around 210,000 distinct CDR3 sequences listed, approximately 8% are singletons. Sequencing was performed on blood, either unsorted or a sorted T cell fraction (not recorded which). Every receptor here comes from a female donor with ankylosing spondylitis or in good health (not recorded which). CDR3s include the opening cysteine and the closing phenylalanine or tryptophan. D genes are given only for firm matches. The size field reads how often the clone was seen (once, few, many) or a class if it is expanded.

d_gene	j_gene	abundance	v_gene	CDR3nt	CDR3aa
TRBD2	TRBJ2-2	many	TRBV6-1	TGTGCCAGCACCTTCGGACTAGCGGGGACCGGGGAGCTGTTTTTT	CASTFGLAGTGELFF
TRBD1	TRBJ1-4	many	TRBV9	TGTGCCAGCAGCCCGGGACAGCTTAATGAAAAACTGTTTTTT	CASSPGQLNEKLFF
TRBD2	TRBJ2-1	many	TRBV29-1	TGCAGCGTCTCTAGCGGGGGCAACAATGAGCAGTTCTTC	CSVSSGGNNEQFF
TRBD1	TRBJ2-5	few	TRBV11-2	TGTGCCAGCAGACCAGGCCGCCGGGACAGGGGTGAGACCCAGTACTTC	CASRPGRRDRGETQYF
TRBD2	TRBJ2-3	many	TRBV20-1	TGCAGTGCTAGCTTCGGGGCGGGACTAGCGGGACCCAGCACAGATACGCAGTATTTT	CSASFGAGLAGPSTDTQYF
NA	TRBJ2-1	many	TRBV20-1	TGCAGTACAGAATGGGTTCGGGCACAGTCCTACAATGAGCAGTTCTTC	CSTEWVRAQSYNEQFF
NA	TRBJ2-7	many	TRBV20-1	TGCAGTGCTAGAGCCCGGGACTTTGCTTCCTACGAGCAGTACTTC	CSARARDFASYEQYF
NA	TRBJ2-6	many	TRBV6-1	TGTGCCAGCACCCCGGTGGCAGTTGGGGCCAACGTCCTGACTTTC	CASTPVAVGANVLTF
TRBD2	TRBJ2-7	many	TRBV3-1	TGTGCCAGCACCCGTACCGGGACTAGCGGGAACTACGAGCAGTACTTC	CASTRTGTSGNYEQYF
NA	TRBJ1-2	many	TRBV5-1	TGCGCCAGCAGTTGGTCTCCGGGAGAGGGCTATGGCTACACCTTC	CASSWSPGEGYGYTF
TRBD2	TRBJ2-3	many	TRBV20-1	TGCAGTGCTAGGGGACTAGCGGGAGCTTCGGATACGCAGTATTTT	CSARGLAGASDTQYF
TRBD1	TRBJ2-1	many	TRBV29-1	TGCAGCGCCCGGACAGGGGGTAACAATGAGCAGTTCTTC	CSARTGGNNEQFF
NA	TRBJ2-1	many	TRBV11-2	TGTGCCAGCAGCTTAATCCCTGAGCAGTTCTTC	CASSLIPEQFF
NA	TRBJ1-6	many	TRBV29-1	TGCAGCGTCACACAGGGAAGGGGTTCACCCCTCCACTTT	CSVTQGRGSPLHF
NA	TRBJ1-2	many	TRBV12-3/TRBV12-4	TGTGCCAGCAGTTTGTGGGAAGACTATGGCTACACCTTC	CASSLWEDYGYTF
NA	TRBJ2-1	many	TRBV7-8	TGTGCCAGCAGCTTAGAAAGTTGGGCGGTGAGCTCCTACAATGAGCAGTTCTTC	CASSLESWAVSSYNEQFF
NA	TRBJ1-1	many	TRBV20-1	TGCAGTGCTAGAGACCCGGGCCTCAGAGCTTTCTTT	CSARDPGLRAFF
TRBD2	TRBJ2-3	many	TRBV19	TGTGCCAGTACCTTTAAGTGGGAGGGGTCCCTCCCCTTCAGTACGCAGTATTTT	CASTFKWEGSLPFSTQYF
NA	TRBJ1-1	many	TRBV29-1	TGCAGCGTTGCCCACAGGGCGGACACTGAAGCTTTCTTT	CSVAHRADTEAFF
NA	TRBJ1-2	many	TRBV12-5	TGTGCTAGTGGTCCGAGCAATAACTATGGCTACACCTTC	CASGPSNNYGYTF
NA	TRBJ2-3	many	TRBV20-1	TGCAGTGCTAGTGAGGCAGATACGCAGTATTTT	CSASEADTQYF
NA	TRBJ2-2	many	TRBV7-2	TGTGCCAGCAGCTTAGGTTTGGGAAACACCGGGGAGCTGTTTTTT	CASSLGLGNTGELFF
NA	TRBJ2-1	many	TRBV4-3	TGCGCCAGCAGCCAAAATGACCCGACAGGCCCTGGGGATGAGCAGTTCTTC	CASSQNDPTGPGDEQFF
TRBD1	TRBJ2-7	many	TRBV25-1	TGTGCCAGCAGTGAATTAGGGACAGGGCTGGGGGAGCAGTACTTC	CASSELGTGLGEQYF
NA	TRBJ2-3	many	TRBV6-1	TGTGCCAGCAGCACCGGGCCCGGCACAGATACGCAGTATTTT	CASSTGPGTDTQYF
NA	TRBJ2-7	many	TRBV14	TGTGCCAGCAGCCAAAATCCCGGACTCCGGACCTACGAGCAGTACTTC	CASSQNPGLRTYEQYF
TRBD2	TRBJ2-5	many	TRBV6-1	TGTGCCAGCAGTGACGGAACTGGACTAGCGGGAGACGAGACCCAGTACTTC	CASSDGTGLAGDETQYF